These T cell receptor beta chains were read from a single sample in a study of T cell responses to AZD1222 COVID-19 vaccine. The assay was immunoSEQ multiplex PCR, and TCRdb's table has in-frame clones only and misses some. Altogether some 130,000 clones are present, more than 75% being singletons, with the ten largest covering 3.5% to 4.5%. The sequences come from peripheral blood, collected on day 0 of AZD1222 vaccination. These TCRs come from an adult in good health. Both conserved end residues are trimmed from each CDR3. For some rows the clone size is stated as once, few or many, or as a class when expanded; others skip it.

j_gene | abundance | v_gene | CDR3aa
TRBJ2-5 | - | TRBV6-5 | ASLQPGQETQY
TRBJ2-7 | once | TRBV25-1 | ASSGPTYEQY
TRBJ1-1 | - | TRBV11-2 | ASSLDRGYRGTEAF
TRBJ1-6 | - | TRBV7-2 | ASSPPNRGGSPLH
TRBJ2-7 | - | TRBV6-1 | ASSEALTQQY
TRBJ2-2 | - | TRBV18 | ASSPFRTGNTGELF
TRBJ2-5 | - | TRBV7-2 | ASSLAQFETQY
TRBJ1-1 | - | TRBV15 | ATSRGGSRGPQVEAF
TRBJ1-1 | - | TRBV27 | ASSLGQGMYDTEAF
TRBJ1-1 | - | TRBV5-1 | ASSPGFGNTEAF
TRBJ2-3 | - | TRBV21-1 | ASSKYRLAAYTDTQY
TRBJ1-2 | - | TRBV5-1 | ASSPRGYGYT
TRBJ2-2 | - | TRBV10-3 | AITGGVANTGELF
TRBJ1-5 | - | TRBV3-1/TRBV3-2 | ASSQGGNSNQPQH
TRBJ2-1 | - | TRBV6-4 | ASSSVLGPGNEQF
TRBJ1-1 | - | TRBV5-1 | ASSFWTAGRLRNTEAF
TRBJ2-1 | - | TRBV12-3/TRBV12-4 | ASSFKSEQF
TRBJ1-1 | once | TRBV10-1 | ASSEFREIAFGGTEAF
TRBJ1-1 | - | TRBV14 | ASSHSQAYYTEAF
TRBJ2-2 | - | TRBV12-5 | ASAHEVGELF
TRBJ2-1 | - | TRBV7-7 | ASSLIPDNEQF
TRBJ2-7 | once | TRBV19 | ASRLYFSSYEQY
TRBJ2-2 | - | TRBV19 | ASSISRGTAGELF
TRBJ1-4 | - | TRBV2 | AGRRGEKLF
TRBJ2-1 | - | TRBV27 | ASAAARTTNEQF
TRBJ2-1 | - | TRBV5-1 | ASSFGTTYNEQF
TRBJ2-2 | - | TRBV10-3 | AISDFWTGRNTGELF
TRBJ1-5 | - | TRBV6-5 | ASNGRLNQPQH
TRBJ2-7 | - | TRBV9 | ASSPTTFGYEQY
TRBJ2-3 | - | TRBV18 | ASSPPILGSDTQY
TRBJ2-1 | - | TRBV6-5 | ASSYLAGGNNEQF
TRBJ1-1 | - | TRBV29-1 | SVVRSADTEAF
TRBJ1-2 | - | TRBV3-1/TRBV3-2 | ASSQGSAYYGYT
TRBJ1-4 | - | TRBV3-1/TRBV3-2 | ASSHRDGKLF
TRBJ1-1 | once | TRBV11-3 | ASSPDRGTEAF
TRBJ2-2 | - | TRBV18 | ASSPVRANTGELF
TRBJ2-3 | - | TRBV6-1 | ASSGGLAGLTDTQY
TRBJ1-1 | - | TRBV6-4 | ASSPSSGQGRTEAF
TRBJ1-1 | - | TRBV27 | ASSLTYVPDTEAF
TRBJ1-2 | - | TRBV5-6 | ASIQAGRIYGYT
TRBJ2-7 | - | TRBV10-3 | AIRLTGQSPNSYEQY
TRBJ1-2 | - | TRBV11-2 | ASSRTVDGYT
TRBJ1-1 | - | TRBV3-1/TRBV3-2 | ASSQQGILTEAF
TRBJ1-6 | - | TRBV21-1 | ASINEEVAYNSPLH
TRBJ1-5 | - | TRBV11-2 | ASSWTDNSNQPQH
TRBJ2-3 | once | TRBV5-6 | ASGGEAASTDTQY
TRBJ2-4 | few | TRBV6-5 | ASSSRGPIAKNIQY
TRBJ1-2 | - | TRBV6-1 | ASSEASLGTGVYGYT
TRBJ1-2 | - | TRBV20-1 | SVKGDYGYT
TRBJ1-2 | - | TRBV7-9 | ASEAISNYGYT
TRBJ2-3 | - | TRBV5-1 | ASSVRLAVADTQY
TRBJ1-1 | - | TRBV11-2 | ASSFSPHWQNTEAF
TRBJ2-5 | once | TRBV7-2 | ASSLVETQY
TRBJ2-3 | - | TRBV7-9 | ASTPGEADTQY
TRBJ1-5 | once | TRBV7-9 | ASSFTENQPQH
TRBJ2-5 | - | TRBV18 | ASSPPSEETQY
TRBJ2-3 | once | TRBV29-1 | SVSVGMVTDTQY
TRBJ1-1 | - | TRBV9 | ASSAGTGSGTEAF
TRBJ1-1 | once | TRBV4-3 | ASSQVGQGNTEAF